Below are 27 T cell receptor beta chains sequenced from a single sample in a study of OX40 agonist ivuxolimab in advanced cancers. Some clones are missing from TCRdb's copy, which holds only in-frame ones; the method was immunoSEQ multiplex PCR. The top ten clones hold 3.7% of a sample with tens of thousands of clones, 70% to 90% of them seen once. This material consisted of CD4+ or CD8+ T cells sorted from blood, taken in a trial of the OX40 agonist ivuxolimab. Receptors originate from an adult with an advanced solid tumor such as melanoma, head and neck, liver or kidney cancer.

The chain couples TRBV14 to TRBJ1-5, with a tentative D call TRBD1 (5 bases). V lost 0 bases, J lost 6 bases, and 18 bases lay in between. CDR1 is SGHDN, CDR2 FVKESK, per germline. The CDR3 is made up of 17 amino acids. The CDR3, as DNA: TGTGCCAGCAGCCAAGATGGTTGTTATCCAGGGCCTCAGCCCCAGCATTTT. Its translation is CASSQDGCYPGPQPQHF.

The rearrangement joins TRBV9 to TRBJ1-2; D not certain. Germline CDR1 reads SGDLS; CDR2 reads YYNGEE. V was pared by 3 bases and J by 7 bases, with 13 bases between. The CDR3 totals 13 residues. The CDR3 DNA reads as TGTGCCAGCAGCGACGCTACTAGTGGTGGCTACACCTTC. The encoded protein is CASSDATSGGYTF.

The chain joins TRBV4-1 to TRBJ2-2; D ambiguous. Germline V CDR1 and CDR2: MGHRA, YSYEKL. The V end lost 1 base, the J end lost 2 bases, and 11 bases lay between the germline ends. This CDR3 has 16 amino acids. This chain's CDR3 is CASSQGRTDNTGELFF. For the CDR3, the DNA is TGCGCCAGCAGCCAAGGTAGGACGGACAACACCGGGGAGCTGTTTTTT.

V usage is TRBV5-4 and J usage is TRBJ2-7; a weak D match, TRBD2 (6 bases). This CDR3 has 14 amino acids. V was cut by 1 base and J by 3 bases, with 11 bases left in between. Germline CDR1 reads SGHNT; CDR2 reads YYREEE (reference sequence). CDR3 sequence reads: CASSLIGGNYEQYF. In DNA form, the CDR3 reads TGTGCCAGCAGCTTGATCGGCGGGAACTACGAGCAGTACTTC.

The chain uses TRBV7-9 and TRBJ2-2; D is possibly TRBD2 (6 bases). Germline V CDR1 and CDR2: SEHNR, FQNEAQ (reference sequence). V was cut by 5 bases and J by 6 bases, with 13 bases left in between. The CDR3 consists of 14 residues. CDR3 protein: CASSALREAGELFF. DNA of the CDR3: TGTGCCAGCAGCGCACTGAGGGAGGCCGGGGAGCTGTTTTTT.

The chain employs TRBV28 and TRBJ2-1, with unresolved D. The germline V gene has CDR1 MDHEN and CDR2 SYDVKM. Trimming took off 4 bases at V and 5 bases at J, with 6 bases between the two ends. CDR3 length equals 12 residues. CDR3 sequence (DNA): TGTGCCAGCAGTTCCCTAAACAATGAGCAGTTCTTC. Its protein product is CASSSLNNEQFF.

V gene TRBV5-8 combines with J gene TRBJ2-3; D is unresolved. Germline V CDR1 and CDR2: SGHTS, YDEGEE. With 9 bases removed from V and 2 bases from J, the gap between germline ends came to 13 bases. This CDR3 region has 13 residues. Written as DNA, the CDR3 is TGTGCCACCAAGCGAACGGACACAGATACGCAGTATTTT. Its protein is CATKRTDTDTQYF.

The gene calls are TRBV9 and TRBJ2-2; TRBD2 agrees at 11 bases. The germline gives CDR1 SGDLS, CDR2 YYNGEE. The CDR3 covers 16 residues. The V segment lost 1 base and the J segment 5 bases; nucleotides outside the gene matches: 4. CDR3 DNA: TGTGCCAGCAGCGTAAGGACTAGCGGGTTAACCGGGGAGCTGTTTTTT. It encodes CASSVRTSGLTGELFF.

This clone was observed a handful of times. The DNA for the CDR3 is TGTGCCAGCAGTGAATCAAGAAACGACGAGCAGTACTTC. Protein product: CASSESRNDEQYF. This sequence joins TRBV25-1 and TRBJ2-7; D call uncertain. Trimming removed 1 base at V and 5 bases at J, with 9 bases between. This CDR3 is 13 amino acids long. Per the germline V gene, CDR1 is MGHDK and CDR2 is SYGVNS.

This clone was detected a few times. V gene TRBV6-1 combines with J gene TRBJ1-2, with D unclear. CDR1 MNHNS and CDR2 SASEGT come from the germline V gene. Trimming shortened V by 5 bases and J by 10 bases, and 8 bases separated the two germline ends. The CDR3 totals 10 residues. Here the CDR3 reads CASSKRDYTF. The CDR3 nucleotides read TGTGCCAGCAGTAAGCGTGACTACACCTTC.

In DNA form, the CDR3 reads TGCGCCAGCAGCTTGGCGGGGGGGGCCTCCCGGGAGACCCAGTACTTC. Amino acids: CASSLAGGASRETQYF. The rearrangement links TRBV5-1 to TRBJ2-5; 8 bases line up with TRBD2. Trimming at V came to 0 bases and at J to 5 bases, leaving 9 bases not matched to a gene. Germline CDR1 and CDR2: SGHRS and YFSETQ. The CDR3 sequence is 16 residues long.

The chain couples TRBV5-1 to TRBJ2-1; 7 nucleotides align to TRBD1. The CDR3 is 15 amino acids. The germline V gene has CDR1 SGHRS and CDR2 YFSETQ. Trimming cost V 3 bases and J 1 base; bases outside gene matches: 4. The CDR3 nucleotides read TGCGCCAGCAGCTCAGGACAGGAGTCCTACAATGAGCAGTTCTTC. The encoded protein is CASSSGQESYNEQFF.

This clone has just a few counts. V and J are TRBV28 and TRBJ2-3; D may correspond to TRBD1 or TRBD2 (5 bases each). V was cut by 4 bases and J by 7 bases, with 18 bases left in between. The CDR3 contains 15 residues. The germline V gene has CDR1 MDHEN and CDR2 SYDVKM. The CDR3 nucleotides read TGTGCCAGCAGTTCTATTATTGGGGGAGTATATACGCAGTATTTT. Its protein product is CASSSIIGGVYTQYF.

The genes are TRBV19 and TRBJ2-7; D is undetermined. Germline V lookup: CDR1 LNHDA, CDR2 SQIVND (reference sequence). CDR3 length equals 12 residues. V was shortened by 3 bases and J by 6 bases, with 9 bases between the two germline ends. CDR3 nucleotide sequence: TGTGCCAGTAGTATCTCGCAAACCGAGCAGTACTTC. This translates into CASSISQTEQYF.

The genes are TRBV6-1 and TRBJ2-1, with a weak D call TRBD2 (6 bases). The CDR3 covers 15 residues. Trimming left V 3 bases short and J 4 bases short, with 13 bases between. Germline-derived CDR1 and CDR2 are MNHNS and SASEGT. This CDR3 reads CASSDGGSYYNEQFF. The DNA of the CDR3 is TGTGCCAGCAGTGATGGGGGGAGCTATTACAATGAGCAGTTCTTC.

This chain connects TRBV7-2 to TRBJ2-1, with TRBD1 as a possible D gene (6 bases). Trimming left V 4 bases short and J 1 base short, with 11 bases between. Germline CDR1 SGHTA, CDR2 FQGNSA. The CDR3 loop spans 15 amino acids. The CDR3 DNA follows: TGTGCCAGCAGCTACAGGGTCGGATCCTACAATGAGCAGTTCTTC. Its protein is CASSYRVGSYNEQFF.

V is TRBV28 and J is TRBJ2-1; TRBD2 matches 9 bases. V dropped 7 bases and J dropped 8; count of bases not matched to a gene: 15. In germline, CDR1 is MDHEN, CDR2 SYDVKM. This CDR3 region has 16 residues. The CDR3 DNA sequence: TGTGCCAGCAACCCCAGGGGTGGCGGGAGGGTCGATGAGCAGTTCTTC. Amino acid sequence: CASNPRGGGRVDEQFF.

This rearrangement joins TRBV19 to TRBJ2-1, with D perhaps TRBD1 (5 bases). Germline V gives CDR1 LNHDA, CDR2 SQIVND (reference sequence). This CDR3 comprises 15 residues. Trimming pared 1 base from V and 0 bases from J, leaving 7 bases between. The CDR3 protein is CASSIGQGSYNEQFF. The CDR3 DNA follows: TGTGCCAGTAGTATAGGGCAGGGCTCCTACAATGAGCAGTTCTTC.

V is TRBV28 and J is TRBJ2-3; no firm D call. Germline loops: CDR1 MDHEN, CDR2 SYDVKM. CDR3 length: 12 residues. Trimming shortened V by 7 bases and J by 6 bases, and 11 bases separated the two germline ends. For the CDR3, the DNA is TGTGCCAGCACCCCGGTGGGCGATACGCAGTATTTT. This codes for CASTPVGDTQYF.

Only a few counts were recorded for this clone. This chain connects TRBV7-9 to TRBJ2-1; TRBD2 might be the D (5 bases). The V gene's germline CDR1 is SEHNR and CDR2 FQNEAQ (reference sequence). The length of the CDR3 is 14 residues. V was pared by 5 bases and J by 8 bases, with 16 bases between. The CDR3 DNA sequence: TGTGCCAGCAGCCCCCCAGCGGATGGCTATGAGCAGTTCTTC. Translation: CASSPPADGYEQFF.

This clone has only one observation. The CDR3 loop is CASSLWQGSYNEQFF. The CDR3 bases are TGTGCCAGCAGCTTATGGCAGGGTTCCTACAATGAGCAGTTCTTC. V usage is TRBV11-2 and J usage is TRBJ2-1; perhaps TRBD1 as D (5 bases). Trimming shortened V by 2 bases and J by 1 base, and 9 bases separated the two germline ends. Germline lookup yields CDR1 SGHAT and CDR2 FQNNGV. The CDR3 spans 15 residues.

The V and J genes are TRBV6-5 and TRBJ1-2, with D possibly matching TRBD1 (6 bases). V lost 2 bases to trimming and J lost 0 bases, with 10 bases between them. CDR1 and CDR2 from the germline V gene are MNHEY and SVGAGI. CDR3 length: 15 amino acids. The CDR3 DNA sequence: TGTGCCAGCAGTTACGGACAGCGAGCTAACTATGGCTACACCTTC. This encodes CASSYGQRANYGYTF.

This clone appeared once. The chain couples TRBV2 to TRBJ1-5; D is unresolved. Germline lookup yields CDR1 SNHLY and CDR2 FYNNEI. This CDR3 is 13 amino acids long. V was shortened by 8 bases and J by 4 bases, with 12 bases between the two germline ends. The CDR3 loop reads CASEPPGNQPQHF. The CDR3 DNA is TGTGCCAGCGAACCCCCTGGAAATCAGCCCCAGCATTTT.

The rearrangement uses TRBV28 and TRBJ2-7, with TRBD2 as a possible D gene (6 bases). Germline V lookup: CDR1 MDHEN, CDR2 SYDVKM. The CDR3 is made up of 14 amino acids. V was clipped by 3 bases and J by 2 bases, with 11 bases between them. The chain's CDR3 is CASSFSGLPYEQYF. The CDR3 region has the DNA TGTGCCAGCAGTTTTTCGGGACTTCCCTACGAGCAGTACTTC.

J is TRBJ2-7 and V is TRBV4-2, with a possible D match to TRBD1 (7 bases). CDR1 and CDR2 from the germline V gene are LGHNA and YNFKEQ. The length of the CDR3 is 17 residues. Trimming took 1 base from V and 0 from J, leaving 16 bases between them. CDR3 amino acids: CASSQGVRRDSSYEQYF. The CDR3 bases are TGTGCCAGCAGCCAAGGGGTTAGGAGGGACAGCTCCTACGAGCAGTACTTC.

The chain combines TRBV5-1 with TRBJ1-2; perhaps TRBD1 as D (6 bases). The CDR3 sequence is 17 residues long. Germline CDR1 SGHRS, CDR2 YFSETQ. V was cut by 4 bases and J by 4 bases, with 23 bases left in between. CDR3: CASSPAITGARSYGYTF. The CDR3 nucleotides read TGCGCCAGCAGCCCGGCGATAACGGGGGCGAGAAGCTATGGCTACACCTTC.

This chain connects TRBV7-2 to TRBJ1-4; D is uncertain. V lost 3 bases to trimming and J lost 0 bases, with 8 bases between them. Germline lookup yields CDR1 SGHTA and CDR2 FQGNSA. The CDR3 totals 15 residues. In DNA form, the CDR3 reads TGTGCCAGCAGCTTTGGGCGGGCAACTAATGAAAAACTGTTTTTT. Translated, it gives CASSFGRATNEKLFF.